Following are 20 T cell receptor beta chains from one sample sequenced in a study of T cell responses to AZD1222 COVID-19 vaccine. Here immunoSEQ multiplex PCR was the method, and the copy in TCRdb shows in-frame clones only, minus some. The sample shows over 100,000 clones, about 85% of them seen only once. The source material was peripheral blood, sampled on day 0 of AZD1222 vaccination. Every receptor here comes from an adult in good health.

J is TRBJ2-3 and V is TRBV12-3 or TRBV12-4; D ambiguous. The germline V and J ends were trimmed by 5 bases and 0 bases, with 6 bases remaining between them. The CDR3 length is 13 residues. CDR3 DNA sequence: TGTGCCAGCAGTATCGACAGCACAGATACGCAGTATTTT. Its translation is CASSIDSTDTQYF.

Here the CDR3 DNA reads TGTGCCAGCAGCGGACAGGGTTTAAGCAACTATGGCTACACCTTC. The encoded protein is CASSGQGLSNYGYTF. The chain uses TRBV7-2 and TRBJ1-2, with 8 bases fitting TRBD1. The V segment lost 5 bases and the J segment 2 bases; nucleotides outside the gene matches: 7. The CDR3 consists of 15 residues. CDR1 is SGHTA, CDR2 FQGNSA, per germline. The variable domain in full, completed from reference TRBV7-2 and TRBJ1-2, reads GAGVSQSPSNKVTEKGKDVELRCDPISGHTALYWYRQSLGQGLEFLIYFQGNSAPDKSGLPSDRFSAERTGGSVSTLTIQRTQQEDSAVYLCASSGQGLSNYGYTFGSGTRLTVV.

The CDR3 sequence is CASSSGLAGGAIWTGELFF. The DNA for the CDR3 is TGTGCCAGCAGCTCGGGACTAGCGGGGGGTGCGATTTGGACCGGGGAGCTGTTTTTT. The rearrangement links TRBV7-9 to TRBJ2-2, with TRBD2 matching over 15 bases. Germline V gene lookup returns CDR1 SEHNR and CDR2 FQNEAQ (reference sequence). V was pared by 4 bases and J by 5 bases, with 11 bases of the junction left unmatched. The CDR3 consists of 19 residues. Looking up the rest from reference TRBV7-9 and TRBJ2-2 gives the full variable domain: DTGVSQNPRHKITKRGQNVTFRCDPISEHNRLYWYRQTLGQGPEFLTYFQNEAQLEKSRLLSDRFSAERPKGSFSTLEIQRTEQGDSAMYLCASSSGLAGGAIWTGELFFGEGSRLTVL.

The rearrangement uses TRBV7-2 and TRBJ1-2, with TRBD1 identical over 8 bases. CDR1 and CDR2 from the germline V gene are SGHTA and FQGNSA. The junction had 7 bases not matched to a gene; V was cut back by 6 bases and J by 4 bases. The CDR3 consists of 14 residues. CDR3 sequence reads: CASSTSGGPYGYTF. For the CDR3, the DNA is TGTGCCAGCAGTACTTCAGGGGGCCCCTATGGCTACACCTTC.

CDR3 region: CASSFRDWSPYGYTF. CDR3 nucleotides: TGTGCCAGCAGCTTCCGGGACTGGAGCCCCTATGGCTACACCTTC. The rearrangement joins TRBV11-3 to TRBJ1-2; D possibly corresponds to TRBD1 (5 bases). CDR1 is SGHNT and CDR2 is YENEEA in the germline V gene. V lost 3 bases, J lost 4 bases, and 15 bases lay in between. The CDR3 contains 15 residues.

This sequence joins TRBV28 and TRBJ1-5; D is unclear. The CDR3 loop spans 14 amino acids. Germline lookup yields CDR1 MDHEN and CDR2 SYDVKM. Trimming removed 8 bases at V and 0 bases at J, with 11 bases between. DNA of the CDR3: TGTGCCAGCGGGAGGCTCAATAGCAATCAGCCCCAGCATTTT. Translated: CASGRLNSNQPQHF.

V gene TRBV30 combines with J gene TRBJ2-7, with 7 bases that match TRBD2. This CDR3 is 16 amino acids long. J lost 0 bases, V lost 0 bases, and 8 bases had no gene match. Germline CDR1 and CDR2: GTSNPN and SVGIG (reference sequence). CDR3 residues: CAWSVGLDTSSYEQYF. The CDR3 coding sequence is TGTGCCTGGAGTGTTGGACTAGACACGAGCTCCTACGAGCAGTACTTC.

The chain carries TRBV7-2 and TRBJ2-3; D is unclear. From germline, CDR1 is SGHTA and CDR2 FQGNSA. The CDR3 is 14 residues long. The V and J ends lost 0 bases and 2 bases respectively, with 6 bases between them. The CDR3: CASSLADSTDTQYF. As DNA, the CDR3 is TGTGCCAGCAGCTTAGCCGACTCCACAGATACGCAGTATTTT. The full variable domain, rest sourced from reference TRBV7-2 and TRBJ2-3, is GAGVSQSPSNKVTEKGKDVELRCDPISGHTALYWYRQSLGQGLEFLIYFQGNSAPDKSGLPSDRFSAERTGGSVSTLTIQRTQQEDSAVYLCASSLADSTDTQYFGPGTRLTVL.

The chain has TRBV29-1 and TRBJ2-3; D is ambiguous. CDR1 and CDR2 (germline): SQVTM, ANQGSEA. Trimming shortened V by 2 bases and J by 5 bases, and 8 bases separated the two germline ends. The CDR3 is 12 amino acids. CDR3 sequence reads: CSVELLGDTQYF. The CDR3, as DNA: TGCAGCGTTGAATTGCTGGGAGATACGCAGTATTTT.

The J gene is TRBJ2-1, the V gene TRBV11-2; the match to TRBD2 covers 9 bases. The junction had 5 bases not matched to a gene; V was cut back by 3 bases and J by 2 bases. CDR1 SGHAT and CDR2 FQNNGV come from the germline V gene. The CDR3 has 16 residues. The chain's CDR3 is CASSFSGSSAYNEQFF. The CDR3 nucleotides read TGTGCCAGCAGCTTTAGCGGGAGTTCCGCCTACAATGAGCAGTTCTTC.

This sequence joins TRBV28 and TRBJ1-2, with D perhaps matching TRBD1 (6 bases). Germline V gene sequence: CDR1 MDHEN, CDR2 SYDVKM. This CDR3 is 14 amino acids long. V was cut by 5 bases and J by 5 bases, with 15 bases left in between. CDR3 bases: TGTGCCAGCAGTCCCCCACCCAGGGGTTATGGCTACACCTTC. It is translated as CASSPPPRGYGYTF.

V is TRBV28 and J is TRBJ2-7; 9 nucleotides line up with TRBD1. V gave up 7 bases and J gave up 3 bases; unmatched junction bases: 4. Germline V gene lookup returns CDR1 MDHEN and CDR2 SYDVKM. The CDR3 length is 13 residues. In DNA form, the CDR3 reads TGTGCCAGCAACGACAGGGGGAACTACGAGCAGTACTTC. This codes for CASNDRGNYEQYF.

The V call is TRBV28, the J call TRBJ2-5, with D perhaps matching TRBD1 (6 bases). This CDR3 spans 15 amino acids. Germline V gene data show CDR1 as MDHEN and CDR2 as SYDVKM. The V end was cut by 6 bases, the J end by 2 bases, with 16 bases between. CDR3 DNA: TGTGCCAGCAGCTCTCATGGACAGCTACAAGAGACCCAGTACTTC. Residues: CASSSHGQLQETQYF.

The chain has TRBV27 and TRBJ1-1; no definite D call. CDR1 is MNHEY and CDR2 is SMNVEV in the germline V gene (reference sequence). Trimming took 3 bases from V and 2 from J, leaving 7 bases between them. The CDR3 is 13 amino acids. Here the CDR3 reads CASSFGSNTEAFF. As DNA, the CDR3 is TGTGCCAGCAGTTTTGGCAGTAACACTGAAGCTTTCTTT.

The J gene is TRBJ2-2, the V gene TRBV6-2 or TRBV6-3; TRBD2 agrees at 7 bases. Per germline, CDR1 MNHEY and CDR2 SVGEGT. The CDR3 extends over 14 amino acids. Trimming at V came to 1 base and at J to 7 bases, leaving 3 bases not matched to a gene. The CDR3 region has the DNA TGTGCCAGCAGTTACTGGGGGGGAAACGGGGAGCTGTTTTTT. Translated, it gives CASSYWGGNGELFF.

This clone was recorded only once. The rearrangement joins TRBV4-1 to TRBJ1-6; the D gene is possibly TRBD1 (5 bases). Germline V CDR1 and CDR2: MGHRA, YSYEKL. Trimming took 2 bases from V and 5 from J, leaving 16 bases between them. The CDR3 runs 17 residues. Here the CDR3 DNA reads TGCGCCAGCAGCCAAAGTGCGATGGGGGGAAATAATTCACCCCTCCACTTT. As protein: CASSQSAMGGNNSPLHF.

This clone is a singleton in its sample. V gene TRBV29-1 combines with J gene TRBJ2-1, with 8 bases lining up with TRBD2. CDR1 is SQVTM, CDR2 ANQGSEA, per germline. The V gene end was trimmed by 6 bases and the J gene end by 11 bases; junction bases not matched to a gene: 18. This CDR3 has 15 residues. The DNA of the CDR3 is TGCAGCGTCGCCCGACAGACCTATAGCGGGGCAAAGCAGTTCTTC. This gives the protein CSVARQTYSGAKQFF.

The gene calls are TRBV7-2 and TRBJ1-5, with D perhaps TRBD1 (6 bases). The CDR3 is 16 residues long. Trimming left V 5 bases short and J 0 bases short, with 14 bases between. CDR1 is SGHTA and CDR2 is FQGNSA in the germline V gene. The CDR3 DNA reads as TGTGCCAGCAGCCCAGTCGGGGGCCGTAGCAATCAGCCCCAGCATTTT. Amino acid sequence: CASSPVGGRSNQPQHF.

J is TRBJ1-5 and V is TRBV28; a weak D match, TRBD1 (5 bases). V lost 7 bases and J 7 bases, leaving 14 bases between the germline ends. Germline V gene lookup returns CDR1 MDHEN and CDR2 SYDVKM. There are 13 residues in the CDR3. In nucleotides, the CDR3 is TGTGCCAGCACTCGCAGGGCAAGCCAGCCCCAGCATTTT. Translated: CASTRRASQPQHF.

V is TRBV28 and J is TRBJ2-6, with D perhaps TRBD1 (6 bases). Trimming pared 5 bases from V and 2 bases from J, leaving 10 bases between. Germline CDR1 is MDHEN and CDR2 is SYDVKM. The CDR3 sequence is 15 residues long. The CDR3 reads CASSVQGAGANVLTF. CDR3 coding DNA: TGTGCCAGCAGTGTACAGGGAGCTGGGGCCAACGTCCTGACTTTC.